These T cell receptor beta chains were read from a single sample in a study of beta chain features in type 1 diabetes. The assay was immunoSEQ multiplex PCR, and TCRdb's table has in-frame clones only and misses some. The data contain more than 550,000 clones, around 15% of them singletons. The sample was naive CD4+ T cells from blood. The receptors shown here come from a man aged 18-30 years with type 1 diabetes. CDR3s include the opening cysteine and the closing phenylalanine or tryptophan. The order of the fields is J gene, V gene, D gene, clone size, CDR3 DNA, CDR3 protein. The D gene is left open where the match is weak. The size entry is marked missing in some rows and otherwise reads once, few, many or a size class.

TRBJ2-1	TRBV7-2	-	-	TGTGCCAGCAGGTCCCCCATAGAGCACAATGAGCAGTTCTTC	CASRSPIEHNEQFF
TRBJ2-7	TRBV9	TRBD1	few	TGTGCCAGCAGCTCCCGAGGAGGGACAGGCTACGAGCAGTACTTC	CASSSRGGTGYEQYF
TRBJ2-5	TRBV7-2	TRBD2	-	TGTGCCAGCAGCTTAGTAGCGGGGGGAGGGCAAGAGACCCAGTACTTC	CASSLVAGGGQETQYF
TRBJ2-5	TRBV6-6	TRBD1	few	TGTGCCAGCAGTGGACAGGGTCCAGAGACCCAGTACTTC	CASSGQGPETQYF
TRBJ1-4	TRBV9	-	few	TGTGCCAGCAGCGTAGAAGGCCAGGCCAATGAAAAACTGTTTTTT	CASSVEGQANEKLFF
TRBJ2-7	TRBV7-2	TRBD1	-	TGTGCCAGCAGCGCCGGGACAGGGAGGCCCTCCTACGAGCAGTACTTC	CASSAGTGRPSYEQYF
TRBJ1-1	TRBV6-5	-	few	TGTGCCAGCAGACCCGACAGGAACACTGAAGCTTTCTTT	CASRPDRNTEAFF
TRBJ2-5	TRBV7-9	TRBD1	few	TGTGCCAGCAGCGACAGGGACCAAGAGACCCAGTACTTC	CASSDRDQETQYF
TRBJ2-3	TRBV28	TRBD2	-	TGTGCCAGCAGTACCCCTATAGCGGGGGCCGACACAGATACGCAGTATTTT	CASSTPIAGADTDTQYF
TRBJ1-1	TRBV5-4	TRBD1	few	TGTGCCAGCAGCTTGGATAACAGGGGAGGTTTCTTT	CASSLDNRGGFF
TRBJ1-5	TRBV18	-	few	TGTGCCAGCTCACCATCAGATAGCAATCAGCCCCAGCATTTT	CASSPSDSNQPQHF
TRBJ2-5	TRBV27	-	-	TGTGCCAGCAGTTCACGCATCCGACCCGGGCGGCTCCAGGTTGAGACCCAGTACTTC	CASSSRIRPGRLQVETQYF
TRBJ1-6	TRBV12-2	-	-	TGTGCAAGTCGCTTGCGGAGGGGGCTCAATTCACCCCTCCACTTT	CASRLRRGLNSPLHF
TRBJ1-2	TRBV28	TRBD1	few	TGTGCCAGTTACAGGGGAGGCTATGGCTACACCTTC	CASYRGGYGYTF
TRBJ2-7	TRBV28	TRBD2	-	TGTGCCAGCAGCCCCCGGGGGGGATCGACCTACGAGCAGTACTTC	CASSPRGGSTYEQYF
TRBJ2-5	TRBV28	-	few	TGTGCCAGCAGTTTAAAGTACCAAGAGACCCAGTACTTC	CASSLKYQETQYF
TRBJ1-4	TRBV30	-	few	TGTGCCTGGAGTGTTGGGCAGGGGAATGAAAAACTGTTTTTT	CAWSVGQGNEKLFF
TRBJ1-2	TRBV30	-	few	TGTGCCTGGAATGGAGGGGCAAACTATGGCTACACCTTC	CAWNGGANYGYTF
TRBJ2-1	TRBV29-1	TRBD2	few	TGCAGCGTCGCCGGACTAGCGGGGGCTATACGAAACAATGAGCAGTTCTTC	CSVAGLAGAIRNNEQFF
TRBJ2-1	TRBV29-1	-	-	TGCAGCGTTGAGCCATCTAGCAATGAGCAGTTCTTC	CSVEPSSNEQFF
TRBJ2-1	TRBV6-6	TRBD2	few	TGTGCCAGCAGTTGGCGGGGGAGCTCCTACAATGAGCAGTTCTTC	CASSWRGSSYNEQFF
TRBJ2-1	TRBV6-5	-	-	TGTGCCAGCAGTAGGACCAACAATGAGCAGTTCTTC	CASSRTNNEQFF
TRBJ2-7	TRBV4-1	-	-	TGCGCCAGCAGCCAAGGACCACCGGGCGCGGGCACATACTCCTACGAGCAGTACTTC	CASSQGPPGAGTYSYEQYF
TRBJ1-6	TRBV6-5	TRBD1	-	TGTGCCAGCAGGGCGGGACAGGATTTACCCCTCCACTTT	CASRAGQDLPLHF
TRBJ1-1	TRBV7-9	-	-	TGTGCCAGCAGCTTAGCCAGGGCGAACACTGAAGCTTTCTTT	CASSLARANTEAFF
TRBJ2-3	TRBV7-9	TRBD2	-	TGTGCCAGCAGCTTAACTAGCGGAGTCACAGATACGCAGTATTTT	CASSLTSGVTDTQYF
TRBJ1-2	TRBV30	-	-	TGTGCCTGGAGTGTTATCGAAACTTATGGCTACACCTTC	CAWSVIETYGYTF
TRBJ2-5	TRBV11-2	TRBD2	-	TGTGCCAGCTCCGCCTCCGCGCGGGGGAGGGAGACCCAGTACTTC	CASSASARGRETQYF
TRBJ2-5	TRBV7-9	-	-	TGTGCCAGCAGCTTATTACCCTGGCCAGCACCGCCCCAAGAGACCCAGTACTTC	CASSLLPWPAPPQETQYF
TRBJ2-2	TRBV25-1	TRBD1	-	TGTGCCAGCAGTGAACTCAGGACAGGGGACACCGGGGAGCTGTTTTTT	CASSELRTGDTGELFF
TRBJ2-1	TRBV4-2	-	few	TGTGCCAGCAGCCAAGTTGTGAGCCGTAACAATGAGCAGTTCTTC	CASSQVVSRNNEQFF
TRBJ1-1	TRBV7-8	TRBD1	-	TGTGCCAGCAGCTTAGCGGGGACAGGTGAAGCTTTCTTT	CASSLAGTGEAFF
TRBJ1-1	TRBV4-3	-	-	TGCGCCAGCAGCCAAGGGGCGATGGACACTGAAGCTTTCTTT	CASSQGAMDTEAFF
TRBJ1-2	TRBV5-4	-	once	TGTGCCAGCAGCTCGACAGACGTATATGGCTACACCTTC	CASSSTDVYGYTF
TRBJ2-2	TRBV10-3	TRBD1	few	TGTGCCATCAGTCTACAAGGGGGCGCGAACACCGGGGAGCTGTTTTTT	CAISLQGGANTGELFF
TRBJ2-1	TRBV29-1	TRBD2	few	TGCAGCGTTGACTTCAGCGGGGGTTACAATGAGCAGTTCTTC	CSVDFSGGYNEQFF
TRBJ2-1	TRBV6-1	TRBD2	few	TGTGCCAGTTGGCGGGGGGACACTGCCTACAATGAGCAGTTCTTC	CASWRGDTAYNEQFF
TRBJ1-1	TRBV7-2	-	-	TGTGCCAGCAGCTTATATACCGACACTGAAGCTTTCTTT	CASSLYTDTEAFF
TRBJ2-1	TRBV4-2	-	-	TGTGCCAGCAGCCAAGGGACTAACTCCTACAATGAGCAGTTCTTC	CASSQGTNSYNEQFF
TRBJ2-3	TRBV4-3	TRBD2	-	TGCGCCAGCAGCCAAGAAAGAAAGGCTAGCGGGGGCACAGATACGCAGTATTTT	CASSQERKASGGTDTQYF
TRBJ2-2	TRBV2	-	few	TGTGCCAGCAGCCCTACAGGGAACACCGGGGAGCTGTTTTTT	CASSPTGNTGELFF